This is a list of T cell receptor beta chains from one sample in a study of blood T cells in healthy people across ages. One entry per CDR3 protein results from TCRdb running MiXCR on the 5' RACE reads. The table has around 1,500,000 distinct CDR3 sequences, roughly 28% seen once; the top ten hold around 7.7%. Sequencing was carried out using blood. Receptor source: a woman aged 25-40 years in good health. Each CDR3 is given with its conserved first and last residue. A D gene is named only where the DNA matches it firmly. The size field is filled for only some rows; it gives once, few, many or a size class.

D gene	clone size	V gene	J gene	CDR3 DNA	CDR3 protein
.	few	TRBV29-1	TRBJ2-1	TGCAGCGTTGAAGATAGGAGGAGCTCCTACAATGAGCAGTTCTTC	CSVEDRRSSYNEQFF
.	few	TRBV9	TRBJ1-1	TGTGCCAGCAGCGCCCGGGACGGACCTGGGACTGAAGCTTTCTTT	CASSARDGPGTEAFF
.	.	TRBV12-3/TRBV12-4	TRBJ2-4	TGTGCCAGCAGTTTCGCTCGTAGCGGAAGAAAGCAGTACTTC	CASSFARSGRKQYF
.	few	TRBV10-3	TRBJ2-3	TGTGCCATCAGTGAGGGCAGCCACCCTAGCACAGATACGCAGTATTTT	CAISEGSHPSTDTQYF
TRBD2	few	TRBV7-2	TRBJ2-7	TGTGCCAGCAGCCGGGGACTAGCGGGGTTAACCTACGAGCAGTACTTC	CASSRGLAGLTYEQYF
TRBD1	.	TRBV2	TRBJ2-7	TGTGCCAGCAGTGCAAAACGGACCGACAGGGACGACGAGCAGTACTTC	CASSAKRTDRDDEQYF
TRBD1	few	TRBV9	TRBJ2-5	TGTGCCAGCAGCGTGGGACAGGGGGTTGTTGAGACCCAGTACTTC	CASSVGQGVVETQYF
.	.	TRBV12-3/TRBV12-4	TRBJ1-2	TGTGCCAGCAGTTTAGGTAGGGGGACTAACTTTGGCTACACCTTC	CASSLGRGTNFGYTF
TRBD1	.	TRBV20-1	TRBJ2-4	TGCAGTGCTTATGACAGGGGGCGCGGAGGCAAAAACATTCAGTACTTC	CSAYDRGRGGKNIQYF
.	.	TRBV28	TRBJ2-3	TGTGCCAGCAGGGTCGGGGGTTTCACAGATACGCAGTATTTT	CASRVGGFTDTQYF
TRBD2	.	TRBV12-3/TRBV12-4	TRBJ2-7	TGTGCCAGCTCTGGTCCCAGCGGGGCGGCCTACAATGAGCAGTACTTC	CASSGPSGAAYNEQYF
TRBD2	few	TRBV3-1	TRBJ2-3	TGTGCCAGCAGCCAAGTAGTCCGGGACTACCAGACAGATACGCAGTATTTT	CASSQVVRDYQTDTQYF
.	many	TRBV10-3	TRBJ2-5	TGTGCCATCAGTGAGTCGGGCAGGGAGGAGACCCAGTACTTC	CAISESGREETQYF
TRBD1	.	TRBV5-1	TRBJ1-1	TGCGCCAGCAGGACAGGGGGCAACAGGAACACTGAAGCTTTCTTT	CASRTGGNRNTEAFF
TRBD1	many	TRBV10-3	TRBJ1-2	TGTGCCATCAGCCTGACAGGGGGCAACTATGGCTACACCTTC	CAISLTGGNYGYTF
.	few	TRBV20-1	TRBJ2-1	TGCAGTGCGACCCTAGCACCTCAGTCGTTCTTC	CSATLAPQSFF
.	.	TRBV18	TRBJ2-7	TGTGCCAGCTCCCCCGGACGGTCCACCTACGAGCAGTACTTC	CASSPGRSTYEQYF
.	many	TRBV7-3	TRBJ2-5	TGTGCCAGCAGCTTAATGGGCATGGGGGAGACCCAGTACTTC	CASSLMGMGETQYF
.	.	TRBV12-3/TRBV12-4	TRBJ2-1	TGTGCCAGCAGTACGGACGGGCGAGATGAGCAGTTCTTC	CASSTDGRDEQFF
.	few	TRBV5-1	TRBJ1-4	TGCGCCAGCAGCTTGGAGGGGACTTTAGGTGAAAAACTGTTTTTT	CASSLEGTLGEKLFF
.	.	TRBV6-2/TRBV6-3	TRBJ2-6	TGTGCCAGCAGTTACGGGGTCGGGGCCAACGTCCTGACTTTC	CASSYGVGANVLTF
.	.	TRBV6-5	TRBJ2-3	TGTGCCAGCTATCGTAGCCCCACAGATACGCAGTATTTT	CASYRSPTDTQYF
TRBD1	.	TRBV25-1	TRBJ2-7	TGTGCCAGCAGAACGACAGGGGGCAAATCCTACGAGCAGTACTTC	CASRTTGGKSYEQYF
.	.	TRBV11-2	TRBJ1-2	TGTGCCAGCAGCCCCGTGAGAGGCAGCTATGGCTACACCTTC	CASSPVRGSYGYTF
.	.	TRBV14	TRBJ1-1	TGTGCCAGCAGCCGGGGCTGGGGCACTGAAGCTTTCTTT	CASSRGWGTEAFF
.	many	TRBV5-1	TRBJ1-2	TGCGCCAGCAGCTTGGAGGCAGGGAACTATGGCTACACCTTC	CASSLEAGNYGYTF
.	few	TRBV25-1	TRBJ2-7	TGTGCCAGCACCATACCACCGGGACTCCGGCCCCTATCCTACGAGCAGTACTTC	CASTIPPGLRPLSYEQYF
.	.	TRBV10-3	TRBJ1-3	TGTGCCACCCACGGGGGTGCAGGAAACACCATATATTTT	CATHGGAGNTIYF
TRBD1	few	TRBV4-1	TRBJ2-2	TGCGCCAGCAGCCAAAGCCCAGGGGGTGGTATGACCGGGGAGCTGTTTTTT	CASSQSPGGGMTGELFF
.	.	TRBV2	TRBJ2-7	TGTGCCAGCAGTGAACAAGGCATCGGAGAGGACGAGCAGTACTTC	CASSEQGIGEDEQYF
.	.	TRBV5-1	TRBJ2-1	TGCGCCAGCAGCTTGGCCAGTTTTGAGCAGTTCTTC	CASSLASFEQFF
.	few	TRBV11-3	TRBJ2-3	TGTGCCAGCAGCCGCGGAAGGGGGAGAGGTGATACGCAGTATTTT	CASSRGRGRGDTQYF
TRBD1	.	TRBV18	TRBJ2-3	TGTGCCAGCTCACGTACGGGGACAGACACAGATACGCAGTATTTT	CASSRTGTDTDTQYF
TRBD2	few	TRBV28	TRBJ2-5	TGTGCCAGCAGTCCCCTTGGGGGGGGAAAGACCCAGTACTTC	CASSPLGGGKTQYF
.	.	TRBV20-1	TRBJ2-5	TGCAGTGCGACCCAGGAGACCCAGGACTTC	CSATQETQDF
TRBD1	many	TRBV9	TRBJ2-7	TGTGCCAGCAGCCGGGACAGAGTAACCGAGCAGTACTTC	CASSRDRVTEQYF
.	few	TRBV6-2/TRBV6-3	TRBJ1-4	TGTGCCAGCAGTTACTCGATTTCGGTCAATGAAAAACTGTTTTTT	CASSYSISVNEKLFF